These T cell receptor beta chains were read from a single sample in a study of Ad26.COV2.S vaccination and SARS-CoV-2 variants. Data came from immunoSEQ multiplex PCR; TCRdb stores just in-frame clones and leaves some out. The sample contains around 450,000 clones, over 75% of which appear only once. The sequenced sample was peripheral blood, obtained in a trial of Ad26.COV2.S vaccine versus placebo. These receptor sequences come from a person aged 18-60 years who received the Ad26.COV2.S COVID-19 vaccine or a placebo. Each CDR3 is given with its conserved first and last residue. D genes are given only for firm matches. Size values are once, few and many counts, or a class for expanded clones, and some rows have none.

TRBV19	TRBD2	TRBJ2-1	NA	CASSIPPSGRALDEQFF	TGTGCCAGTAGTATACCCCCTAGCGGGAGGGCCCTAGATGAGCAGTTCTTC
TRBV7-9	NA	TRBJ1-2	NA	CASSLGQNYGYTF	TGTGCCAGCAGCTTAGGGCAGAACTATGGCTACACCTTC
TRBV6-5	NA	TRBJ1-6	once	CASSWQNSPLHF	TGTGCCAGCAGTTGGCAGAATTCACCCCTCCACTTT
TRBV6-1	NA	TRBJ2-7	once	CASSDPRGGGYEQYF	TGTGCCAGCAGTGACCCTCGGGGTGGCGGCTACGAGCAGTACTTC
TRBV7-2	TRBD2	TRBJ2-1	NA	CASSPGAGSGTEQFF	TGTGCCAGCAGCCCCGGGGCGGGGAGCGGGACTGAGCAGTTCTTC
TRBV5-1	NA	TRBJ1-1	NA	CASSVVLNTEAFF	TGCGCCAGCAGCGTGGTATTGAACACTGAAGCTTTCTTT
TRBV9	NA	TRBJ2-3	NA	CASSGTDTDTQYF	TGTGCCAGCAGCGGGACAGACACAGATACGCAGTATTTT
TRBV2	TRBD1	TRBJ2-7	NA	CASSADRDLSYEQYF	TGTGCCAGCAGTGCTGACAGGGACCTCTCCTACGAGCAGTACTTC
TRBV7-2	TRBD2	TRBJ2-3	NA	CASSYDLAGPTDTQYF	TGTGCCAGCAGCTACGACCTAGCGGGGCCGACAGATACGCAGTATTTT
TRBV5-6	NA	TRBJ2-7	NA	CASSLARAVRGYEQYF	TGTGCCAGCAGCTTGGCCCGGGCAGTTAGGGGATACGAGCAGTACTTC